These 18 T cell receptor beta chains came from one sample sequenced in a study of blood T cells in healthy people across ages. The use of a sample-barcoded 5' primer and a J-beta primer mix characterized a second PCR of about 6 to 11 cycles. TCRdb reprocessed the 5' RACE reads with MiXCR, giving one entry per CDR3 protein. The profile shows about 800,000 distinct CDR3 sequences, around a quarter of them singletons. Separately, the same data were catalogued under a study of T cells of mothers and their children.

The sequenced sample consisted of blood. These receptors were obtained from a boy aged 5-17 years in good health.

The V gene is TRBV5-1, the J gene TRBJ2-1, with D perhaps TRBD1 (5 bases). There are 16 residues in the CDR3. V was clipped by 3 bases and J by 4 bases, with 17 bases between them. The germline V gene encodes CDR1 SGHRS and CDR2 YFSETQ. The CDR3 region is CASSWAAGSLYNEQFF. The CDR3 bases are TGCGCCAGCAGCTGGGCCGCAGGGTCTTTATACAATGAGCAGTTCTTC.

V usage is TRBV6-1 and J usage is TRBJ2-5; D not resolved. Trimming took 2 bases from V and 4 from J, leaving 17 bases between them. The CDR3 has 16 amino acids. CDR1 and CDR2 from the germline V gene are MNHNS and SASEGT. This CDR3 reads CASSERHSLRGETQYF. In nucleotides, the CDR3 is TGTGCCAGCAGTGAAAGGCACTCTCTTAGAGGAGAGACCCAGTACTTC.

This clonotype turned up a few times. A much larger clone lies one base from this, so it may be a read error. The chain combines TRBV9 with TRBJ1-2, with 10 bases identical to TRBD1. CDR1 and CDR2 from the germline V gene are SGDLS and YYNGEE. CDR3 size: 15 residues. With V trimmed by 6 bases and J by 2 bases, 7 bases remained unmatched. This chain's CDR3 is CASNVWGQGNYGYTF. The CDR3, as DNA: TGTGCCAGCAACGTCTGGGGACAGGGGAACTATGGCTACACCTTC.

This clonotype appeared a few times. The chain recombines TRBV2 with TRBJ2-7, with 8 bases identical to TRBD1. Germline V gene lookup returns CDR1 SNHLY and CDR2 FYNNEI. This CDR3 has 19 residues. Trimming at V came to 0 bases and at J to 3 bases, leaving 16 bases not matched to a gene. The CDR3 loop reads CASSEATWDRQGQNYEQYF. The CDR3 coding sequence is TGTGCCAGCAGTGAAGCGACATGGGATCGACAGGGGCAAAACTACGAGCAGTACTTC.

The chain couples TRBV11-2 to TRBJ1-2, with D uncertain. CDR1 and CDR2 from the germline V gene are SGHAT and FQNNGV. The ends were cut back, 4 bases at V and 4 bases at J, with 10 bases in the middle. The CDR3 consists of 13 residues. CDR3 DNA: TGTGCCAGCAGCTCAGTGCGGCCCTATGGCTACACCTTC. Protein: CASSSVRPYGYTF. Filled out from reference TRBV11-2 and TRBJ1-2, the complete variable domain reads EAGVAQSPRYKIIEKRQSVAFWCNPISGHATLYWYQQILGQGPKLLIQFQNNGVVDDSQLPKDRFSAERLKGVDSTLKIQPAKLEDSAVYLCASSSVRPYGYTFGSGTRLTVV.

The J gene is TRBJ2-5, the V gene TRBV12-3 or TRBV12-4; no clear D. V dropped 6 bases and J dropped 5 bases, with 13 bases sitting between them. The CDR3 sequence is 13 residues long. This CDR3 is CASSSPWKETQYF. CDR3 nucleotides: TGTGCCAGCAGCTCACCGTGGAAGGAGACCCAGTACTTC.

This clonotype was found a few times. The chain links TRBV20-1 to TRBJ2-4, with 9 nucleotides matching TRBD2. The V and J ends lost 2 bases and 10 bases, in that order; junction bases with no gene match: 12. CDR3 length equals 15 residues. Germline values: CDR1 DFQATT, CDR2 SNEGSKA (reference sequence). DNA for the CDR3: TGCAGTGCTAGACGGGCTAGCGGGACCCATGGGATTCAGTACTTC. It is translated as CSARRASGTHGIQYF.

CDR3 nucleotide sequence: TGTGCCAGCAACAGACAGGCGCATGGCTACACCTTC. It is translated as CASNRQAHGYTF. The V call is TRBV7-9, the J call TRBJ1-2; TRBD1 is a possible D gene (6 bases). With 7 bases removed from V and 6 bases from J, the gap between germline ends came to 12 bases. The CDR3 totals 12 residues. Germline V gene data show CDR1 as SEHNR and CDR2 as FQNEAQ (reference sequence).

The CDR3 DNA follows: TGTGCCAGCTCTCCCAGCGGGGGGACCCACTGCGAGCAGTACTTC. This encodes CASSPSGGTHCEQYF. V usage is TRBV18 and J usage is TRBJ2-5, with TRBD2 matching over 9 bases. The J call may be mistaken, given a closer DNA end match to TRBJ2-7. Germline lookup yields CDR1 KGHSH and CDR2 LQKENI. This CDR3 has 15 residues.

This clonotype was observed a few times. The chain uses TRBV27 and TRBJ2-7, with a tentative D call TRBD2 (5 bases). V was shortened by 4 bases and J by 1 base, with 11 bases between the two germline ends. The CDR3 spans 14 residues. Germline CDR1 and CDR2: MNHEY and SMNVEV (reference sequence). CDR3 in DNA: TGTGCCAGCAGTTCCGGACTCCTTTCCTACGAGCAGTACTTC. Amino acid sequence: CASSSGLLSYEQYF.

This chain connects TRBV12-3 or TRBV12-4 to TRBJ2-3; D not resolved. With 6 bases removed from V and 1 base from J, the gap between germline ends came to 11 bases. This CDR3 comprises 14 residues. CDR3 sequence reads: CASSREVRTDTQYF. CDR3 nucleotide sequence: TGTGCCAGCAGCCGCGAAGTGCGCACAGATACGCAGTATTTT.

This clonotype was recorded a few times. The chain has TRBV20-1 and TRBJ1-6; 7 nucleotides match TRBD1. Losses at the gene ends were 3 bases for V and 8 bases for J; bases not matched to a gene: 10. The CDR3 has 15 residues. Germline CDR1 and CDR2: DFQATT and SNEGSKA (reference sequence). The CDR3 nucleotides read TGCAGTGCTAGCTGGTTCGGACAGGTAGATTCACCCCTCCACTTT. It specifies CSASWFGQVDSPLHF.

The chain has TRBV11-2 and TRBJ2-3; D is unresolved. This CDR3 spans 12 amino acids. Germline V CDR1 and CDR2: SGHAT, FQNNGV. V lost 4 bases, J lost 6 bases, and 8 bases lay in between. Here the CDR3 reads CASSSVKDTQYF. For the CDR3, the DNA is TGTGCCAGCAGCTCCGTCAAGGATACGCAGTATTTT.

This clonotype turned up a few times. The chain links TRBV23-1 to TRBJ1-5; D might be TRBD1 (5 bases). TRBV23-1 is given ORF status, its function remaining uncertain. Between the trimmed V and J ends, which lost 4 bases and 5 bases, there was a span of 12 bases. This CDR3 has 14 amino acids. CDR3 in DNA: TGCGCCAGCAGTCGAGGCAGGGAGGATCAGCCCCAGCATTTT. Protein: CASSRGREDQPQHF.

The chain carries TRBV5-1 and TRBJ2-5; D assignment may be TRBD1 or TRBD2 (5 bases each). CDR3 length: 15 residues. The germline V gene has CDR1 SGHRS and CDR2 YFSETQ. Trimming removed 0 bases from V and 0 bases from J, with 9 bases in between. The CDR3: CASSLEGTNQETQYF. CDR3 coding DNA: TGCGCCAGCAGCTTGGAAGGGACGAACCAAGAGACCCAGTACTTC. Based on the CDR3 plus reference TRBV5-1 and TRBJ2-5, the full variable domain is KAGVTQTPRYLIKTRGQQVTLSCSPISGHRSVSWYQQTPGQGLQFLFEYFSETQRNKGNFPGRFSGRQFSNSRSEMNVSTLELGDSALYLCASSLEGTNQETQYFGPGTRLLVL.

This clonotype was recorded once. The chain links TRBV12-3 or TRBV12-4 to TRBJ2-2; D is ambiguous. Trimming removed 1 base from V and 7 bases from J, with 10 bases in between. CDR3 length: 14 residues. CDR3 coding DNA: TGTGCCAGCAGTTTAGGACCGCCGAGCGGGGAGCTGTTTTTT. It specifies CASSLGPPSGELFF.

This clonotype was recorded once. This sequence joins TRBV29-1 and TRBJ2-7, with D unclear. The ends were cut back, 4 bases at V and 2 bases at J, with 12 bases in the middle. Germline V gene sequence: CDR1 SQVTM, CDR2 ANQGSEA. This CDR3 region has 13 residues. The CDR3 is CSVATADTYEQYF. DNA of the CDR3: TGCAGCGTTGCGACGGCCGACACCTACGAGCAGTACTTC.

This clonotype turned up a few times. This sequence joins TRBV6-1 and TRBJ2-5; 8 bases match TRBD1. The V gene's germline CDR1 is MNHNS and CDR2 SASEGT. V dropped 3 bases and J dropped 3; count of bases not matched to a gene: 6. This CDR3 contains 15 residues. The CDR3 sequence: CASSDLGQAKETQYF. For the CDR3, the DNA is TGTGCCAGCAGTGACCTGGGACAGGCTAAAGAGACCCAGTACTTC.